Presented here are 9 T cell receptor beta chains from one specimen sequenced in a study of T cells in Graves' hyperthyroidism and ophthalmopathy. RNA transcripts served as the template for amplifying TCR beta CDR3 regions. In the first-round RT-PCR of the TCR CDR3, the HTBI primer set was used. TCRdb used MiXCR to reprocess the multiplex PCR reads, holding one entry per CDR3 protein. The table includes about 720,000 distinct CDR3 sequences, roughly a sixth detected once. Sequenced input: blood. Receptors were obtained from a woman in her forties or fifties with Graves' hyperthyroidism that later progressed to Graves' ophthalmopathy.

The chain couples TRBV7-3 to TRBJ1-2; D uncertain. This CDR3 is built from 15 residues. Germline CDR1 reads SGHTA; CDR2 reads FQGTGA. With 5 bases removed from V and 0 bases from J, the gap between germline ends came to 13 bases. The CDR3 nucleotides read TGTGCCAGCAGCATACGCGGCGGCTCTAACTATGGCTACACCTTC. This translates into CASSIRGGSNYGYTF.

This clonotype occurred many times. J is TRBJ1-5 and V is TRBV6-1; D remains ambiguous. The CDR3 spans 15 residues. The germline V and J ends were trimmed by 4 bases and 0 bases, with 10 bases remaining between them. Germline loops: CDR1 MNHNS, CDR2 SASEGT. In DNA, the CDR3 is TGTGCCAGCAGTGCCCAGACAATTAGCAATCAGCCCCAGCATTTT. Protein sequence: CASSAQTISNQPQHF.

This chain uses TRBV2 with TRBJ2-2; D not certain. The length of the CDR3 is 14 residues. Deletions cut 11 bases from V and 1 base from J, with 14 bases between. Per the germline V gene, CDR1 is SNHLY and CDR2 is FYNNEI. CDR3 residues: CAGRKAVNTGELFF. Here the CDR3 DNA reads TGTGCCGGACGCAAAGCAGTGAACACCGGGGAGCTGTTTTTT.

Notes on this clonotype: This could be a read error, since a much larger clone is one nucleotide away. The chain recombines TRBV6-2 or TRBV6-3 with TRBJ1-1; 7 bases match TRBD1. Looked up from germline, CDR1 is MNHEY and CDR2 is SVGEGT. The CDR3 loop spans 14 amino acids. CDR3 amino acids: CTSRGVYRVDEAFF. CDR3 coding DNA: TGTACCAGCAGGGGGGTGTACAGGGTTGACGAAGCTTTCTTT.

This clonotype appeared a few times. The V gene is TRBV19, the J gene TRBJ1-1, with 7 bases identical to TRBD1. The CDR3 length is 14 residues. J was trimmed by 2 bases and V by 4 bases; bases with no gene match: 4. Germline V gene lookup returns CDR1 LNHDA and CDR2 SQIVND (reference sequence). The CDR3 here is CASSRRDSNTEAFF. The CDR3 DNA is TGTGCCAGTAGTAGGAGGGACAGTAACACTGAAGCTTTCTTT.

This clonotype was picked up many times. This sequence joins TRBV30 and TRBJ2-7; TRBD1 matches at 11 bases. Trimming took 0 bases from V and 3 from J; bases not matched to a gene: 4. CDR3 length: 15 amino acids. CDR1 is GTSNPN and CDR2 is SVGIG in the germline V gene (reference sequence). CDR3 nucleotides: TGTGCCTGGAGTGTAGGGGGGACAGGGGGCTACGAGCAGTACTTC. Translation: CAWSVGGTGGYEQYF. Supplemented by reference TRBV30 and TRBJ2-7, the full variable domain reads SQTIHQWPATLVQPVGSPLSLECTVEGTSNPNLYWYRQAAGRGLQLLFYSVGIGQISSEVPQNLSASRPQDRQFILSSKKLLLSDSGFYLCAWSVGGTGGYEQYFGPGTRLTVT.

This clonotype was observed many times. The V and J genes are TRBV3-1 and TRBJ2-1, with 10 bases identical to TRBD2. V lost 3 bases and J lost 6; bases outside the gene matches: 8. The CDR3 has 16 residues. Per the germline V gene, CDR1 is LGHDT and CDR2 is YNNKEL (reference sequence). This CDR3 reads CASSHVAGGSTNEQFF. DNA for the CDR3: TGTGCCAGCAGCCACGTAGCGGGGGGATCCACCAATGAGCAGTTCTTC.

The CDR3 is CASGLPQVGGLETQYF. The CDR3 DNA reads TGTGCTAGTGGTTTGCCCCAGGTAGGGGGCCTAGAGACCCAGTACTTC. The V call is TRBV12-5, the J call TRBJ2-5; 7 bases are shared with TRBD1. The CDR3 covers 16 residues. The trim removed 2 bases at V and 4 bases at J, leaving 10 bases unmatched. CDR1 is LGHNT and CDR2 is FRNRAP in the germline V gene.

As for this clonotype: As the CDR3 is not closed by the conserved phenylalanine or tryptophan, this likely results from a read error. The chain recombines TRBV7-2 with TRBJ1-2; D gene unclear. Germline-derived CDR1 and CDR2 are SGHTA and FQGNSA. V lost 5 bases, J lost 4 bases, and 11 bases lay in between. The CDR3 has 13 residues. CDR3 bases: TGTGCCAGCAGCCCAGACCGCCGCTATGGCTACACCCTC. Encoded protein: CASSPDRRYGYTL.